This TCR beta chain emerged from a study of regulatory T cells in long-lasting Graves disease. Described time point: newly diagnosed GD, antithyroid drugs for less than 3 months. PBMC-extracted RNA yielded the TCR library. This clonotype was counted many times. V lost 0 bases and J 9 bases, leaving 6 bases between the germline ends. Germline lookup yields CDR1 SGHDN and CDR2 FVKESK. This CDR3 has 12 amino acids. Libraries of TCR beta came from iRepertoire HTBI primers plus Arm-PCR of CDR3 regions. MiXCR was run by TCRdb on the multiplex PCR reads, yielding one entry per CDR3 protein. The sample yields about 440,000 distinct CDR3 sequences, approximately 15% seen once. These data were also filed under a second study, of T cells in Graves' hyperthyroidism and ophthalmopathy.

The rearrangement joins TRBV14 to TRBJ2-1; D unresolved. The specimen was peripheral blood mononuclear cells (PBMCs), collected at new diagnosis, from a patient treated with antithyroid drugs. The source of this sequence is a woman aged 25 to 39 with Graves disease. The DNA of the CDR3 is TGTGCCAGCAGCCAAGAGCGGATTGAGCAGTTCTTC. It specifies CASSQERIEQFF.